The entry that follows covers one TCR beta chain sequence. The antigen remains unidentified. Time point here: before preoperative PTX-NDP chemotherapy. This specimen comes from a study of esophageal squamous cell carcinoma under preoperative chemotherapy. Study-level findings and limits: After chemotherapy, TCR diversity rose significantly in peripheral T cells but not in tumor-infiltrating lymphocytes.

TCRdb reprocessed the PCR reads via MiXCR and lists one record per CDR3 protein. The table includes over 14,000 distinct CDR3 sequences, 60% detected once. V lost 6 bases, J lost 0 bases, and 12 bases lay in between. CDR3 length equals 14 residues. Collection of the sample occurred from a patient given preoperative chemotherapy. V is TRBV12-3 or TRBV12-4 and J is TRBJ2-7; D might be TRBD2 (6 bases). The TCR sequence derives from a human donor with esophageal squamous cell carcinoma. The donor label of this sample is uncertain. The chain's CDR3 is CASSFGGASYEQYF. As DNA, the CDR3 is TGTGCCAGCAGCTTTGGAGGGGCCTCCTACGAGCAGTACTTC.